This T cell receptor (beta chain) was profiled in a study of blood T cell repertoires in COVID-19. As for the study in general: Specimens from acute and convalescent COVID-19 originated in the United States, Italy and Spain.

The V end was cut by 3 bases, the J end by 1 base, with 15 bases between. The CDR3 is 16 residues long. Looked up from germline, CDR1 is LGHDT and CDR2 is YNNKEL (reference sequence). Libraries were prepared by immunoSEQ multiplex PCR; TCRdb keeps only in-frame clonotypes and omits some of them. The repertoire has 200,000 to 250,000 clones, more than 75% of them found once; the top ten carry approximately 7.6%. The sample taken for sequencing was peripheral blood. The source of this sequence is an elderly woman with COVID-19, enrolled during active disease. The V gene is TRBV3-1 (or the pseudogene TRBV3-2), the J gene TRBJ2-5; TRBD2 is a possible D gene (7 bases). The CDR3 DNA is TGTGCCAGCAGCCAGGGTACGGGGGGCGGCCAAGAGACCCAGTACTTC. Its protein is CASSQGTGGGQETQYF.